The clone carrying this T cell receptor beta chain was seen a few times. The antigen is unknown. Second-dose groups at about 4 or about 12 weeks were pooled. Produced via immunoSEQ multiplex PCR; TCRdb's table is partial and in-frame only. The sample records more than 150,000 clones, approximately 89% being singletons. The data stem from a study of T cell responses to AZD1222 COVID-19 vaccine. Findings and limits, study-wide: Donors were largely white British and mainly female; clonal diversity was possibly underestimated. The breadth and depth of Spike-specific TCRs increased once two AZD1222 doses had been given.

The CDR3 runs 15 residues. Germline CDR1 MGHRA, CDR2 YSYEKL. After removal of 5 bases from V and 7 bases from J, the junction contained 11 bases not matched to a gene. This clonotype was obtained from an adult who received the AZD1222 COVID-19 vaccine. The chain employs TRBV4-1 and TRBJ2-5; 9 bases match TRBD1. The sample in question was peripheral blood, obtained 28 days after the second AZD1222 dose. The CDR3 DNA sequence: TGCGCCAGCAGCGCCCCCGGGACAGGGTTTGTGACCCAGTACTTC. As protein: CASSAPGTGFVTQYF.